Following are 17 T cell receptor beta chains from one sample sequenced in a study of T cells in Graves' hyperthyroidism and ophthalmopathy. It was RNA transcripts that yielded the amplified TCR beta CDR3 regions. The HTBI set primed first-round TCR CDR3 RT-PCR. TCRdb reanalysed the multiplex PCR reads using MiXCR and keeps one entry per CDR3 protein. The repertoire has some 760,000 distinct CDR3 sequences, 12% to 15% of them found once; the top ten carry 10%. Sample: blood. These receptors all stem from a woman younger than 35 with Graves' hyperthyroidism.

Concerning this clonotype: This may arise from a read error, as a much more abundant clone is one base away. This sequence joins TRBV7-2 and TRBJ2-7, with 8 bases that match TRBD2. This CDR3 region has 13 residues. Per germline, CDR1 SGHTA and CDR2 FQGNSA. Here the CDR3 reads CASGFDGGREQYF. In nucleotides, the CDR3 is TGTGCCAGCGGCTTCGATGGCGGGAGGGAGCAGTACTTC. Combining the CDR3 with reference TRBV7-2 and TRBJ2-7 gives the whole variable domain GAGVSQSPSNKVTEKGKDVELRCDPISGHTALYWYRQSLGQGLEFLIYFQGNSAPDKSGLPSDRFSAERTGGSVSTLTIQRTQQEDSAVYLCASGFDGGREQYFGPGTRLTVT.

This clonotype came up many times. J is TRBJ2-1 and V is TRBV18, with D perhaps given as TRBD1 or TRBD2 (5 bases each). Germline assignment: CDR1 KGHSH and CDR2 LQKENI. This CDR3 contains 15 residues. V gave up 3 bases and J gave up 2 bases, with 11 bases separating them. The CDR3 nucleotides are TGTGCCAGCTCACCGGGACCCGGGACCTACAATGAGCAGTTCTTC. Translating gives CASSPGPGTYNEQFF.

This clonotype was detected many times. The genes are TRBV5-1 and TRBJ2-2; TRBD2 matches 13 bases. This CDR3 is 16 amino acids long. V shed 3 bases and J 4 bases; nucleotides not matched to a gene: 3. Germline V CDR1 and CDR2: SGHRS, YFSETQ. In nucleotides, the CDR3 is TGCGCCAGCAGCTACGGACTAGCGGGAGCCACCGGGGAGCTGTTTTTT. This sequence encodes CASSYGLAGATGELFF.

This clonotype turned up a few times. V and J are TRBV6-2 or TRBV6-3 and TRBJ2-3; D unclear. The V and J ends lost 2 bases and 6 bases respectively, with 24 bases between them. Germline V lookup: CDR1 MNHEY, CDR2 SVGEGT. CDR3 length equals 18 residues. The CDR3 loop reads CASSYLRSVGMVADTQYF. DNA for the CDR3: TGTGCCAGCAGTTACCTAAGGTCCGTCGGCATGGTGGCGGATACGCAGTATTTT.

The table lists this clonotype with many counts. J is TRBJ2-7 and V is TRBV7-9, with 13 bases fitting TRBD2. Germline CDR1 SEHNR, CDR2 FQNEAQ (reference sequence). J lost 7 bases, V lost 5 bases, and 11 bases had no gene match. The CDR3 length is 16 residues. The CDR3 nucleotides read TGTGCCAGCAGCCTCGGACTAGCGGGAGAGTCGGAGGAGCAGTACTTC. It yields the protein CASSLGLAGESEEQYF.

This clonotype showed up just a few times. This sequence joins TRBV20-1 and TRBJ2-5, with D tentatively TRBD2 (6 bases). V lost 1 base and J 6 bases, leaving 12 bases between the germline ends. This CDR3 comprises 13 residues. The germline V gene has CDR1 DFQATT and CDR2 SNEGSKA (reference sequence). CDR3 residues: CSARATSSQTQYF. In DNA, the CDR3 is TGCAGTGCTAGAGCGACTAGTAGCCAGACCCAGTACTTC.

The V gene is TRBV7-9, the J gene TRBJ2-1; maybe TRBD2 (5 bases). The V end was cut by 11 bases, the J end by 8 bases, with 22 bases between. The CDR3 is 14 residues long. CDR1 SEHNR and CDR2 FQNEAQ come from the germline V gene (reference sequence). The CDR3 sequence: CADTKPVAPDEQFF. The CDR3, as DNA: TGTGCCGACACTAAACCGGTAGCGCCGGATGAGCAGTTCTTC.

This clonotype has at least ten counts. The chain links TRBV13 to TRBJ1-4, with TRBD1 matching over 7 bases. With V trimmed by 0 bases and J by 10 bases, 8 bases remained unmatched. The germline gives CDR1 PRHDT, CDR2 FYEKMQ (reference sequence). The CDR3 extends over 15 amino acids. CDR3: CASSLGRTGSGKLFF. In nucleotides, the CDR3 is TGTGCCAGCAGCTTAGGCAGGACAGGTTCCGGAAAACTGTTTTTT.

At least ten counts were recorded for this clonotype. The genes are TRBV30 and TRBJ1-2, with D uncertain. CDR1 and CDR2 (germline): GTSNPN, SVGIG (reference sequence). V lost 0 bases, J lost 5 bases, and 10 bases lay in between. The CDR3 loop spans 13 amino acids. The CDR3 DNA is TGTGCCTGGAGTGTAGGGTGGATGTATGGCTACACCTTC. Translated: CAWSVGWMYGYTF.

This clonotype was seen a few times. The rearrangement joins TRBV10-3 to TRBJ1-4, with unresolved D. The CDR3 runs to 14 residues. V was shortened by 0 bases and J by 7 bases, with 9 bases between the two germline ends. Germline CDR1 reads ENHRY; CDR2 reads SYGVKD. The CDR3 coding sequence is TGTGCCATCAGTGAGTCCGGGAGTGGTGAAAAACTGTTTTTT. This gives the protein CAISESGSGEKLFF.

The sample holds many counts of this clonotype. The rearrangement uses TRBV6-1 and TRBJ2-7, with D maybe TRBD1 (7 bases). The CDR3 length is 14 residues. V gave up 6 bases and J gave up 6 bases, with 18 bases separating them. Germline CDR1 is MNHNS and CDR2 is SASEGT. The CDR3 nucleotides read TGTGCCAGCAGCCGCCCTGGAGGGGGCGCCGAGCAGTACTTC. This gives the protein CASSRPGGGAEQYF.

There are a few counts of this clonotype. V is TRBV24-1 and J is TRBJ2-1, with 9 nucleotides matching TRBD2. The V and J ends lost 8 bases and 1 base, in that order; junction bases with no gene match: 5. CDR1 and CDR2 (germline): KGHDR, SFDVKD. The CDR3 runs to 15 residues. The CDR3 sequence is CATTQAGGSYNEQFF. The CDR3 bases are TGTGCCACCACTCAAGCGGGAGGTTCCTACAATGAGCAGTTCTTC.

This clonotype was counted many times. The chain has TRBV30 and TRBJ2-1; D unresolved. Trimming pared 0 bases from V and 4 bases from J, leaving 7 bases between. This CDR3 region has 13 residues. Germline CDR1 reads GTSNPN; CDR2 reads SVGIG (reference sequence). CDR3 sequence: CAWSVELYNEQFF. The CDR3 nucleotides are TGTGCCTGGAGTGTGGAACTATACAATGAGCAGTTCTTC.

The rearrangement uses TRBV30 and TRBJ2-5, with 8 nucleotides matching TRBD2. The CDR3 contains 14 residues. Germline CDR1 reads GTSNPN; CDR2 reads SVGIG (reference sequence). V lost 5 bases to trimming and J lost 2 bases; unmatched junction nucleotides: 7. The CDR3 spells CAWGFSGAQETQYF. DNA for the CDR3: TGTGCCTGGGGTTTTAGCGGGGCACAAGAGACCCAGTACTTC. The complete variable domain, with remaining parts taken from reference TRBV30 and TRBJ2-5, reads SQTIHQWPATLVQPVGSPLSLECTVEGTSNPNLYWYRQAAGRGLQLLFYSVGIGQISSEVPQNLSASRPQDRQFILSSKKLLLSDSGFYLCAWGFSGAQETQYFGPGTRLLVL.

In the case of this clonotype: Being one base from a much bigger clone, this may be a read error. This chain connects TRBV18 to TRBJ2-5; the D is unclear. Germline CDR1 is KGHSH and CDR2 is LQKENI. The CDR3 contains 15 residues. The CDR3 bases are TGTGCCGGCTCCCCGACGTTAAGGCTAATGGAGACCCAGTACTTC. The encoded protein is CAGSPTLRLMETQYF.

There are a few counts of this clonotype. The chain joins TRBV30 to TRBJ1-4, with D maybe TRBD1 (6 bases). The CDR3 has 15 amino acids. Looked up from germline, CDR1 is GTSNPN and CDR2 is SVGIG (reference sequence). The V gene lost 3 bases and the J gene lost 0 bases, with 11 bases spanning the gap. DNA for the CDR3: TGTGCCTGGAGGTTCGGACAGTCAACTAATGAAAAACTGTTTTTT. As protein: CAWRFGQSTNEKLFF.

This clonotype was seen at least ten times. The J gene is TRBJ2-1, the V gene TRBV11-3, with a tentative D call TRBD1 (6 bases). The germline V gene has CDR1 SGHNT and CDR2 YENEEA. The CDR3 runs to 15 residues. V lost 0 bases and J 7 bases, leaving 13 bases between the germline ends. The CDR3 loop is CASSLDGTRENEQFF. The CDR3 DNA is TGTGCCAGCAGCTTAGATGGGACACGGGAAAATGAGCAGTTCTTC.